The clone carrying this T cell receptor (beta chain) was observed a handful of times. Antigen: not known. This sample was taken from a study of T cell repertoires in cytomegalovirus infection. About the study: In the study, CMV epitopes included recently identified HLA-C-restricted and well-studied HLA-B-restricted ones. Indicated by public TCR beta signatures were CMV infection and matching HLA type.

One entry per CDR3 protein, called by TCRdb with MiXCR from the reads. The sample carries some 900,000 distinct CDR3 sequences, less than 35% recorded once. Whole-study findings and limits: Accumulated public TCR beta family frequency recognized individuals carrying CMV together with the relevant HLA. There were HLA-C-restricted CMV-specific TCR beta clonotypes dominating the ex vivo response.

The sample here was cultured CD8+ T cells from PBMCs, taken from culture after CMV antigen stimulation. The receptor was derived from a human donor in good health (CMV status not recorded). Some clones in this sample may be carry-over from other donors' samples.

CDR3 nucleotides: TGTGCCAGCAAACCGGGACCGTTAATCTCCTACGAGCAGTACGTC. Encoded protein: CASKPGPLISYEQYV. The chain combines TRBV2 with TRBJ2-7; D tentatively reads TRBD1 or TRBD2 (5 bases each). The CDR3 totals 15 residues. Trimming stripped 7 bases from V and 0 bases from J, with 16 bases between. The germline V gene encodes CDR1 SNHLY and CDR2 FYNNEI.